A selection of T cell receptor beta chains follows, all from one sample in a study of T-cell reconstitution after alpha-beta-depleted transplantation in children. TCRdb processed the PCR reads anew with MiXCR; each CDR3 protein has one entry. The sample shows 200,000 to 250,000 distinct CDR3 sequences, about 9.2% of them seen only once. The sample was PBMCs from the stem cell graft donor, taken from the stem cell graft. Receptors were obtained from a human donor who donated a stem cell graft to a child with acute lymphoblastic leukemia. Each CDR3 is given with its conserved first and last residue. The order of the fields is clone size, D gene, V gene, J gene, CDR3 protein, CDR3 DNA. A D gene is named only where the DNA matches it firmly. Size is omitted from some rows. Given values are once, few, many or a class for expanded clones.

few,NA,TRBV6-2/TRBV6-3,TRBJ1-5,CASSSGTAPAQHF,TGTGCCAGCAGTTCGGGGACCGCCCCGGCCCAGCATTTT
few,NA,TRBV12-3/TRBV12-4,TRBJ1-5,CASSPRDTQLNQPQHF,TGTGCCAGCAGCCCACGGGACACCCAACTCAATCAGCCCCAGCATTTT
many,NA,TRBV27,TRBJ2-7,CASSLGGKKTYEQYF,TGTGCCAGCAGTTTAGGGGGAAAGAAGACCTACGAGCAGTACTTC
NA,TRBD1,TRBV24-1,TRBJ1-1,CATSDPRQGARRTEAFF,TGTGCCACCAGTGACCCAAGACAGGGGGCGCGGAGGACTGAAGCTTTCTTT
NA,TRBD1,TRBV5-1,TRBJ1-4,CASSQTGSNEKLFF,TGCGCCAGCAGCCAGACAGGGAGTAATGAAAAACTGTTTTTT
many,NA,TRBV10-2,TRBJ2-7,CASSESDGTYEQYF,TGCGCCAGCAGTGAGTCGGACGGTACCTACGAGCAGTACTTC
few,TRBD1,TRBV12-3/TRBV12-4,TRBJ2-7,CASRTGDYEQYF,TGTGCCAGCAGGACAGGGGACTACGAGCAGTACTTC
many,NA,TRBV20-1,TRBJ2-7,CSASPNRGLLREQYF,TGCAGTGCTAGTCCGAACCGGGGATTACTACGCGAGCAGTACTTC
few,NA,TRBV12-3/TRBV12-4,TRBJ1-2,CASSLGPYYGYTF,TGTGCCAGCAGTCTAGGACCTTACTATGGCTACACCTTC
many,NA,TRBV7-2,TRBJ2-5,CASSHGETQYF,TGTGCCAGCAGCCATGGGGAGACCCAGTACTTC
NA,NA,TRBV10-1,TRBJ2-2,CASSGISGSISYTGELFF,TGCGCCAGCAGTGGTATCTCGGGTTCCATATCATACACCGGGGAGCTGTTTTTT
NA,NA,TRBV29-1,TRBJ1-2,CSVEEGGRYGYTF,TGCAGCGTTGAAGAGGGGGGGCGATACGGCTACACCTTC
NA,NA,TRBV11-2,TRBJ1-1,CASSLEALSDTSRNTEAFF,TGTGCCAGCAGCTTAGAGGCGCTGAGCGACACCTCCAGGAACACTGAAGCTTTCTTT
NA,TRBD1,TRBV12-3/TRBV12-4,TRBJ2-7,CASSIQGIRSYEQYF,TGTGCCAGCAGTATACAGGGGATTAGGTCCTACGAGCAGTACTTC
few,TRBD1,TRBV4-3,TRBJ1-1,CASSLTGDGEAFF,TGCGCCAGCAGCCTGACAGGGGACGGCGAAGCTTTCTTT
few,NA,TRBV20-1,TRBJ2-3,CSALYAGATDTQYF,TGCAGTGCTTTATACGCAGGGGCGACAGATACGCAGTATTTT
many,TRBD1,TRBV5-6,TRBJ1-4,CASSLPQGGLLGEKLFF,TGTGCCAGCAGCTTGCCGCAGGGGGGACTACTAGGTGAAAAACTGTTTTTT
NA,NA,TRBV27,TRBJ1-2,CASSLSRNGPNYGYTF,TGTGCCAGCAGTTTATCTCGTAACGGGCCTAACTATGGCTACACCTTC
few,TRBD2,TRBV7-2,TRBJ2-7,CASSSGTSYSEQYF,TGTGCCAGCAGCTCCGGGACTAGCTATTCCGAGCAGTACTTC
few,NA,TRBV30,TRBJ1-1,CAWGWRNTEAFF,TGTGCCTGGGGGTGGAGAAACACTGAAGCTTTCTTT
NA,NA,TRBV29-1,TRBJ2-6,CSVAGAGANVLTF,TGCAGCGTAGCAGGGGCTGGGGCCAACGTCCTGACTTTC
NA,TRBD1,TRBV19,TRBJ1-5,CACMDRGNNQPQHF,TGTGCCTGTATGGACAGGGGAAACAATCAGCCCCAGCATTTT
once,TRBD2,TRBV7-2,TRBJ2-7,CASSLGGGADEQYF,TGTGCCAGCAGCTTGGGCGGGGGGGCTGACGAGCAGTACTTC
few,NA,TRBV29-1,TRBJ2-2,CSVDVGIRTGELFF,TGCAGCGTTGATGTGGGCATCCGGACCGGGGAGCTGTTTTTT
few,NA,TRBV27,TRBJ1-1,CASSFGPGEAFF,TGTGCCAGCAGTTTCGGACCGGGTGAAGCTTTCTTT
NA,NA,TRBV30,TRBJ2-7,CAWRRGTPYEQYF,TGTGCCTGGAGGAGAGGGACGCCCTACGAGCAGTACTTC
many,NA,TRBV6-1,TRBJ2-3,CASSILSSTDTQYF,TGTGCCAGCTCTATACTTTCTAGCACAGATACGCAGTATTTT
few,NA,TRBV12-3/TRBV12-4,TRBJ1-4,CASSLFGGANEKLFF,TGTGCCAGCAGTTTATTCGGGGGGGCTAATGAAAAACTGTTTTTT
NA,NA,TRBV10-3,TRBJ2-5,CATHKDGETQYF,TGTGCCACCCATAAGGATGGGGAGACCCAGTACTTC
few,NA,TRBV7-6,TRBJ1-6,CASSPGTVGDSPLHF,TGTGCCAGCAGCCCGGGGACTGTTGGTGATTCACCCCTCCACTTT
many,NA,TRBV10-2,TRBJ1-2,CASSSVREGSYTF,TGCGCCAGCAGTAGTGTGCGGGAAGGGAGCTACACCTTC
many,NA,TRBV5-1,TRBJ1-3,CASSPMTGTKGNTIYF,TGCGCCAGCAGCCCGATGACAGGAACCAAAGGAAACACCATATATTTT
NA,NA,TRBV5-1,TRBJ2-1,CSSSYDRDWDNEQFF,TGCTCCAGCAGCTATGACAGGGACTGGGACAATGAGCAGTTCTTC
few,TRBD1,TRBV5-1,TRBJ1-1,CASSLGQGRPEAFF,TGCGCCAGCAGCTTAGGACAGGGGAGGCCTGAAGCTTTCTTT
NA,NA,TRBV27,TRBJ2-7,CASSLGWDGNEQYF,TGTGCCAGCAGTTTAGGGTGGGACGGAAACGAGCAGTACTTC
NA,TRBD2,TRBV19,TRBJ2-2,CASIGLAGGVDYNTGELFF,TGTGCCAGTATTGGACTAGCGGGGGGGGTGGACTACAACACCGGGGAGCTGTTTTTT
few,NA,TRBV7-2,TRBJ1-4,CASSNSGDEKLFF,TGTGCCAGCAGCAACAGCGGGGATGAAAAACTGTTTTTT
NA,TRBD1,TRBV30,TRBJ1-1,CAWSVTGGYSTEAFF,TGTGCCTGGAGTGTAACAGGGGGCTATAGCACTGAAGCTTTCTTT
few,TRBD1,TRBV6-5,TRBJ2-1,CASSYGQGTYNEQFF,TGTGCCAGCAGTTACGGACAGGGGACCTACAATGAGCAGTTCTTC
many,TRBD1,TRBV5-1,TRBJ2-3,CASSTGTGSDTQYF,TGCGCCAGCAGCACCGGGACAGGATCAGATACGCAGTATTTT
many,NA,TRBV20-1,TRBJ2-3,CSARAGAGTDTQYF,TGCAGTGCTAGAGCGGGGGCCGGCACAGATACGCAGTATTTT